Listed below are T cell receptor beta chains from one sample, sequenced in a study of blood T cell repertoires in COVID-19. Method: immunoSEQ multiplex PCR; TCRdb's copy keeps in-frame clones and lacks some. The repertoire has 80,000 to 95,000 clones, 89% of them found once; the top ten carry about 3.7%. Sequencing was done on a sample of peripheral blood. The receptors derive from a woman aged 70-85 years with acute or convalescent COVID-19. CDR3s include the opening cysteine and the closing phenylalanine or tryptophan. Fields, in order: clone size, V gene, J gene, D gene, CDR3 protein, CDR3 DNA. A D gene is named only where the DNA matches it firmly. Where a row states a size, it is once, few, many or the class of an expanded clone; other rows omit it.

clone size: -
V gene: TRBV5-1
J gene: TRBJ2-1
D gene: -
CDR3 protein: CASSLAVGGTTYNEQFF
CDR3 DNA: TGCGCCAGCAGCTTGGCCGTGGGCGGGACCACATACAATGAGCAGTTCTTC

clone size: -
V gene: TRBV7-8
J gene: TRBJ1-2
D gene: -
CDR3 protein: CASSPRQDQGGGYTF
CDR3 DNA: TGTGCCAGCAGCCCTCGACAGGATCAGGGTGGTGGCTACACCTTC

clone size: -
V gene: TRBV28
J gene: TRBJ1-5
D gene: -
CDR3 protein: CASRVDRLSNQPQHF
CDR3 DNA: TGTGCCAGCAGGGTGGACAGACTTAGCAATCAGCCCCAGCATTTT

clone size: -
V gene: TRBV11-3
J gene: TRBJ2-2
D gene: -
CDR3 protein: CASSASFSDKGNTGELFF
CDR3 DNA: TGTGCCAGCAGCGCCTCTTTTTCGGACAAGGGGAACACCGGGGAGCTGTTTTTT

clone size: -
V gene: TRBV6-5
J gene: TRBJ2-2
D gene: -
CDR3 protein: CASSYREGDTGELFF
CDR3 DNA: TGTGCCAGCAGTTACAGGGAAGGGGATACCGGGGAGCTGTTTTTT

clone size: -
V gene: TRBV12-3/TRBV12-4
J gene: TRBJ1-2
D gene: TRBD1
CDR3 protein: CASSIDRVGGYTF
CDR3 DNA: TGTGCCAGCAGCATCGACAGGGTTGGTGGCTACACCTTC

clone size: once
V gene: TRBV2
J gene: TRBJ1-5
D gene: -
CDR3 protein: CASSAGESNQPQHF
CDR3 DNA: TGTGCCAGCAGCGCAGGGGAAAGCAATCAGCCCCAGCATTTT

clone size: once
V gene: TRBV6-4
J gene: TRBJ2-3
D gene: TRBD2
CDR3 protein: CASRRAGADTQYF
CDR3 DNA: TGTGCCAGCAGGCGGGCGGGAGCTGATACGCAGTATTTT

clone size: once
V gene: TRBV6-5
J gene: TRBJ2-7
D gene: TRBD1
CDR3 protein: CAIVRQGTTYEQYF
CDR3 DNA: TGTGCCATAGTCCGACAGGGTACAACCTACGAGCAGTACTTC

clone size: -
V gene: TRBV28
J gene: TRBJ2-7
D gene: -
CDR3 protein: CASSLSTGEQYF
CDR3 DNA: TGTGCCAGCAGTTTAAGCACTGGTGAGCAGTACTTC

clone size: -
V gene: TRBV10-3
J gene: TRBJ1-2
D gene: -
CDR3 protein: CAINTDRPYGYTF
CDR3 DNA: TGTGCCATCAATACCGACAGGCCCTATGGCTACACCTTC

clone size: -
V gene: TRBV7-9
J gene: TRBJ2-7
D gene: TRBD1
CDR3 protein: CASSTGQEDSYEQYF
CDR3 DNA: TGTGCCAGCAGCACCGGACAGGAGGACTCCTACGAGCAGTACTTC

clone size: -
V gene: TRBV7-8
J gene: TRBJ2-7
D gene: TRBD2
CDR3 protein: CASSLEFSGSQYEQYF
CDR3 DNA: TGTGCCAGCAGCTTAGAGTTCAGCGGGAGTCAGTACGAGCAGTACTTC

clone size: -
V gene: TRBV19
J gene: TRBJ1-5
D gene: TRBD1
CDR3 protein: CASSKAGQGFSNQPQHF
CDR3 DNA: TGTGCCAGTAGTAAAGCGGGACAGGGTTTTAGCAATCAGCCCCAGCATTTT

clone size: -
V gene: TRBV9
J gene: TRBJ1-4
D gene: -
CDR3 protein: CASSVDGYGEKLFF
CDR3 DNA: TGTGCCAGCAGCGTAGATGGTTACGGTGAAAAACTGTTTTTT

clone size: -
V gene: TRBV19
J gene: TRBJ1-2
D gene: -
CDR3 protein: CASRVQGAYGYTF
CDR3 DNA: TGTGCCAGTAGGGTTCAGGGCGCCTATGGCTACACCTTC

clone size: -
V gene: TRBV3-1/TRBV3-2
J gene: TRBJ2-1
D gene: -
CDR3 protein: CASSRFRGVVDEQFF
CDR3 DNA: TGTGCCAGCAGCAGATTTCGGGGAGTTGTGGATGAGCAGTTCTTC

clone size: -
V gene: TRBV5-1
J gene: TRBJ2-3
D gene: TRBD1
CDR3 protein: CATRTGSTDTQYF
CDR3 DNA: TGCGCCACCCGGACAGGGAGCACAGATACGCAGTATTTT

clone size: -
V gene: TRBV7-9
J gene: TRBJ2-6
D gene: -
CDR3 protein: CASSLSGAGANVLTF
CDR3 DNA: TGTGCCAGCAGCTTATCAGGGGCTGGGGCCAACGTCCTGACTTTC

clone size: -
V gene: TRBV11-2
J gene: TRBJ1-3
D gene: -
CDR3 protein: CASSFTQVSSGNTIYF
CDR3 DNA: TGTGCCAGCAGCTTCACTCAGGTTTCCTCTGGAAACACCATATATTTT

clone size: -
V gene: TRBV12-3/TRBV12-4
J gene: TRBJ1-2
D gene: -
CDR3 protein: CASSKRRQYGYTF
CDR3 DNA: TGTGCCAGCAGCAAAAGAAGACAGTATGGCTACACCTTC

clone size: few
V gene: TRBV6-5
J gene: TRBJ1-2
D gene: TRBD1
CDR3 protein: CASRDRGLEGGYTF
CDR3 DNA: TGTGCCAGCAGAGACAGGGGGTTAGAAGGGGGCTACACCTTC

clone size: -
V gene: TRBV5-1
J gene: TRBJ2-4
D gene: TRBD2
CDR3 protein: CASSPVAGLAKNIQYF
CDR3 DNA: TGCGCCAGCAGCCCCGTAGCGGGACTAGCCAAAAACATTCAGTACTTC

clone size: -
V gene: TRBV4-2
J gene: TRBJ1-6
D gene: TRBD1
CDR3 protein: CASSQTDRSSYNSPLHF
CDR3 DNA: TGTGCCAGCAGCCAAACGGACAGGAGCTCCTATAATTCACCCCTCCACTTT

clone size: -
V gene: TRBV19
J gene: TRBJ1-2
D gene: TRBD1
CDR3 protein: CASSISFLGGQGSGYTF
CDR3 DNA: TGTGCCAGTAGTATCAGTTTTCTCGGAGGACAGGGAAGCGGCTACACCTTC

clone size: -
V gene: TRBV2
J gene: TRBJ1-1
D gene: -
CDR3 protein: CASSSEGRTEAFF
CDR3 DNA: TGTGCCAGCAGTTCCGAGGGCAGGACTGAAGCTTTCTTT

clone size: -
V gene: TRBV6-6
J gene: TRBJ1-2
D gene: -
CDR3 protein: CASSPPLGGGYYGYTF
CDR3 DNA: TGTGCCAGCAGTCCACCCCTGGGGGGGGGTTACTATGGCTACACCTTC

clone size: -
V gene: TRBV5-5
J gene: TRBJ1-1
D gene: -
CDR3 protein: CASSLSGGTEAFF
CDR3 DNA: TGTGCCAGCAGCTTGTCTGGGGGGACTGAAGCTTTCTTT

clone size: -
V gene: TRBV29-1
J gene: TRBJ1-2
D gene: -
CDR3 protein: CSVDRYSLGGEVGYGYTF
CDR3 DNA: TGCAGCGTTGATCGTTATTCTTTGGGAGGGGAAGTGGGCTATGGCTACACCTTC